This T cell receptor beta chain came from a study of neurological immune-mediated disorders. Overall study results and limits: Phylogenetic grouping placed 18 of 34 multiple sclerosis patients' repertoires in one related-CDR3 cluster, a possible signature. Because no CDR3 amino acid sequences were shared across subjects by expanded clones, private repertoires were suggested in all groups. Levels of TCR clonal expansion peaked in HTLV-1-associated myelopathy and reached their lowest in multiple sclerosis, under those of healthy controls.

TCRdb reanalysed the 5' RACE reads using MiXCR and keeps one entry per CDR3 protein. The table lists about 58,000 distinct CDR3 sequences, roughly 3.5% of them singletons, with approximately 7.1% in the top ten. For this clonotype: The antigen is unknown.

This receptor was taken from a woman aged 55-70 years with multiple sclerosis. The source material was PBMCs.

CDR3 bases: TGCAGTGCCCCCCGGGGGGGGAACACCGGGGAGCTGTTTTTT. It specifies CSAPRGGNTGELFF. The rearrangement links TRBV20-1 to TRBJ2-2; the match to TRBD2 covers 8 bases. The CDR3 contains 14 residues. The germline gives CDR1 DFQATT, CDR2 SNEGSKA (reference sequence). With V trimmed by 6 bases and J by 1 base, 4 bases remained unmatched.